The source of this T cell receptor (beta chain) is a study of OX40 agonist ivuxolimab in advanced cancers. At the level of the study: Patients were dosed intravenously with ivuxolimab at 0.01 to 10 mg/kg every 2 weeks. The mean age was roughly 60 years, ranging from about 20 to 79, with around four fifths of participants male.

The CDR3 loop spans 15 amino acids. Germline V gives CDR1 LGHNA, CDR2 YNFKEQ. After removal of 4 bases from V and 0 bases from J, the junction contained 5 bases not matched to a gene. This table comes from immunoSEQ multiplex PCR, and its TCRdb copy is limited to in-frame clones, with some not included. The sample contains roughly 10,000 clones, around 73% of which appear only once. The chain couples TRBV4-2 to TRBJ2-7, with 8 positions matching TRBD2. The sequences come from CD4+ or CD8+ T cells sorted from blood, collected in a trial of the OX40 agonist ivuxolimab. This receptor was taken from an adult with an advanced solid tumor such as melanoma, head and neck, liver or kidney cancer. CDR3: CASSRAGGGSYEQYF. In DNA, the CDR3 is TGTGCCAGCAGCCGCGCGGGGGGAGGCTCCTACGAGCAGTACTTC.